Below are 19 T cell receptor beta chains sequenced from a single sample in a study of blood T cell repertoires in COVID-19. The protocol was immunoSEQ multiplex PCR, while the TCRdb copy is restricted to in-frame clones and leaves out a portion. The table includes some 97,000 clones, about 80% detected once. The sequenced sample consisted of peripheral blood. The source of these receptors is a woman in her seventies with acute or convalescent COVID-19.

This sequence joins TRBV19 and TRBJ1-3, with a tentative D call TRBD1 (5 bases). Between the trimmed V and J ends, which lost 3 bases and 8 bases, there was a span of 11 bases. CDR1 and CDR2 from the germline V gene are LNHDA and SQIVND (reference sequence). The CDR3 length is 13 residues. The CDR3 DNA follows: TGTGCCAGTAGTATGGGCGGGACGGACACCATATATTTT. This encodes CASSMGGTDTIYF.

The gene calls are TRBV7-9 and TRBJ1-4, with no clear D. V was clipped by 8 bases and J by 5 bases, with 15 bases between them. The CDR3 loop spans 14 amino acids. The germline CDR1 and CDR2 sequences are SEHNR and FQNEAQ (reference sequence). CDR3 nucleotide sequence: TGTGCCAGCGCGGGTCTCACCGAGAATGAAAAACTGTTTTTT. This translates into CASAGLTENEKLFF.

The chain joins TRBV6-4 to TRBJ1-1; 7 positions match TRBD1. The CDR3 runs 13 residues. CDR1 MRHNA and CDR2 SNTAGT come from the germline V gene. Losses at the gene ends were 5 bases for V and 1 base for J; bases not matched to a gene: 1. CDR3 protein: CASSRTGNTEAFF. The DNA of the CDR3 is TGTGCCAGCAGTCGGACAGGGAACACTGAAGCTTTCTTT.

V usage is TRBV7-3 and J usage is TRBJ1-6; weak D call: TRBD1 (6 bases). The V and J ends lost 4 bases and 9 bases respectively, with 13 bases between them. This CDR3 spans 14 amino acids. Germline CDR1 is SGHTA and CDR2 is FQGTGA. The CDR3 loop is CASSSTGPGSPLHF. CDR3 DNA sequence: TGTGCCAGCAGCTCCACAGGGCCTGGTTCACCCCTCCACTTT.

The gene calls are TRBV27 and TRBJ1-1, with D hard to call. V was pared by 5 bases and J by 4 bases, with 11 bases between. This CDR3 is 13 amino acids long. The V gene's germline CDR1 is MNHEY and CDR2 SMNVEV (reference sequence). The CDR3 reads CASSPAGGTEAFF. The CDR3 nucleotides are TGTGCCAGCAGTCCTGCGGGAGGCACTGAAGCTTTCTTT.

This chain links TRBV7-7 with TRBJ2-1; the match to TRBD1 covers 8 bases. Germline V gene data show CDR1 as SSHAT and CDR2 as FNYEAQ (reference sequence). The CDR3 has 15 amino acids. V shed 5 bases and J 6 bases; nucleotides not matched to a gene: 9. As DNA, the CDR3 is TGTGCCAGCAGCCCCGGACAGGGTAGATCCAATGAGCAGTTCTTC. Protein: CASSPGQGRSNEQFF.

The chain recombines TRBV7-9 with TRBJ2-4; tentatively, D is TRBD1 (6 bases). Trimming removed 4 bases from V and 3 bases from J, with 22 bases in between. This CDR3 is 18 amino acids long. From germline, CDR1 is SEHNR and CDR2 FQNEAQ (reference sequence). The CDR3 coding sequence is TGTGCCAGCAGCTCACAGTTCGGAGGACAGCTCTTCAAAAACATTCAGTACTTC. Amino acids: CASSSQFGGQLFKNIQYF.

The V gene is TRBV5-1, the J gene TRBJ2-7; D ambiguous. The germline gives CDR1 SGHRS, CDR2 YFSETQ. The CDR3 extends over 15 amino acids. Deletions cut 0 bases from V and 5 bases from J, with 15 bases between. Here the CDR3 reads CASSLEFPGIDEQYF. Written as DNA, the CDR3 is TGCGCCAGCAGCTTGGAGTTTCCGGGTATTGACGAGCAGTACTTC.

This chain connects TRBV4-2 to TRBJ1-1; no firm D call. The CDR3 totals 16 residues. Between the trimmed V and J ends, which lost 0 bases and 1 base, there was a span of 12 bases. Germline V gives CDR1 LGHNA, CDR2 YNFKEQ. The DNA for the CDR3 is TGTGCCAGCAGCCAAGATCTGCGGAAGAGGAACACTGAAGCTTTCTTT. Residues: CASSQDLRKRNTEAFF.

The J gene is TRBJ1-1, the V gene TRBV28, with 7 positions matching TRBD1. The V gene's germline CDR1 is MDHEN and CDR2 SYDVKM. J lost 5 bases, V lost 6 bases, and 12 bases had no gene match. The CDR3 consists of 15 residues. This chain's CDR3 is CASRATGVMSTEAFF. CDR3 bases: TGTGCCAGCAGGGCCACAGGGGTGATGTCGACTGAAGCTTTCTTT.

This chain joins TRBV7-2 and TRBJ2-7; weak D call: TRBD1 (5 bases). V was shortened by 1 base and J by 2 bases, with 9 bases between the two germline ends. Germline-derived CDR1 and CDR2 are SGHTA and FQGNSA. The CDR3 sequence is 14 residues long. The DNA of the CDR3 is TGTGCCAGCAGCTTAGACAGGTCAACCTACGAGCAGTACTTC. Amino acids: CASSLDRSTYEQYF.

This clone has just a few counts. The chain uses TRBV19 and TRBJ1-5; D gene unclear. This CDR3 has 14 residues. Germline V gene lookup returns CDR1 LNHDA and CDR2 SQIVND (reference sequence). Trimming removed 5 bases at V and 3 bases at J, with 11 bases between. Here the CDR3 reads CASSPATVNQPQHF. CDR3 sequence (DNA): TGTGCCAGTAGTCCTGCCACGGTCAATCAGCCCCAGCATTTT. The variable domain in full, with the rest retrieved from reference TRBV19 and TRBJ1-5, is DGGITQSPKYLFRKEGQNVTLSCEQNLNHDAMYWYRQDPGQGLRLIYYSQIVNDFQKGDIAEGYSVSREKKESFPLTVTSAQKNPTAFYLCASSPATVNQPQHFGDGTRLSIL.

This rearrangement joins TRBV19 to TRBJ1-2, with 10 nucleotides matching TRBD1. The CDR3 contains 18 residues. Trimming at V came to 5 bases and at J to 7 bases, leaving 19 bases not matched to a gene. The germline gives CDR1 LNHDA, CDR2 SQIVND (reference sequence). Here the CDR3 DNA reads TGTGCCAGTAGTCGGGGGGGACAGGGGTTAAGTGTGTCCGGTGGCTACACCTTC. This gives the protein CASSRGGQGLSVSGGYTF.

The rearrangement uses TRBV30 and TRBJ2-3, with D maybe TRBD2 (5 bases). Trimming took off 1 base at V and 2 bases at J, with 13 bases between the two ends. This CDR3 contains 15 residues. Germline CDR1 and CDR2: GTSNPN and SVGIG (reference sequence). In DNA form, the CDR3 reads TGTGCCTGGAGTGCCTCCCTGAGGGTCACAGATACGCAGTATTTT. Translation: CAWSASLRVTDTQYF.

This clone was picked up many times. The DNA of the CDR3 is TGTGCCAGCAGCGGATACCTTGAACAGGATTACTATGGCTACACCTTC. The encoded protein is CASSGYLEQDYYGYTF. V gene TRBV9 combines with J gene TRBJ1-2, with D perhaps TRBD1 (5 bases). V gave up 3 bases and J gave up 3 bases, with 18 bases separating them. The CDR3 runs to 16 residues. Germline V lookup: CDR1 SGDLS, CDR2 YYNGEE. The whole variable domain, remainder taken from reference TRBV9 and TRBJ1-2, is DSGVTQTPKHLITATGQRVTLRCSPRSGDLSVYWYQQSLDQGLQFLIQYYNGEERAKGNILERFSAQQFPDLHSELNLSSLELGDSALYFCASSGYLEQDYYGYTFGSGTRLTVV.

V gene TRBV12-3 or TRBV12-4 combines with J gene TRBJ2-1, with D possibly being TRBD2 (6 bases). Trimming shortened V by 4 bases and J by 7 bases, and 11 bases separated the two germline ends. The CDR3 has 13 amino acids. CDR3 sequence (DNA): TGTGCCAGCAGTTCAGTTCGGGGGAATGAGCAGTTCTTC. It encodes CASSSVRGNEQFF.

This chain links TRBV19 with TRBJ2-6, with D possibly matching TRBD2 (6 bases). Germline V gives CDR1 LNHDA, CDR2 SQIVND (reference sequence). The V end lost 5 bases, the J end lost 0 bases, and 14 bases lay between the germline ends. This CDR3 has 17 amino acids. The DNA of the CDR3 is TGTGCCAGTAGTTTGGCAGGCGGGGTCTCTGGGGCCAACGTCCTGACTTTC. Its translation is CASSLAGGVSGANVLTF.

This chain uses TRBV9 with TRBJ1-2, with D hard to call. The CDR3 is 14 residues long. The germline V gene encodes CDR1 SGDLS and CDR2 YYNGEE. Trimming left V 6 bases short and J 2 bases short, with 14 bases between. The CDR3 here is CASNPGRVNYGYTF. Written as DNA, the CDR3 is TGTGCCAGCAACCCTGGGCGGGTCAACTATGGCTACACCTTC.

V and J are TRBV11-2 and TRBJ1-5; D unclear. Looked up from germline, CDR1 is SGHAT and CDR2 is FQNNGV. V lost 2 bases and J lost 7, with 12 bases in between. CDR3 size: 14 residues. The CDR3 DNA is TGTGCCAGCAGCTTAAACCTGGAGAGACAGCCCCAGCATTTT. This codes for CASSLNLERQPQHF.